Listed below are T cell receptor beta chains from one sample, sequenced in a study of regulatory T cells in long-lasting Graves disease. TCRdb independently ran MiXCR on the multiplex PCR reads; one entry per CDR3 protein. Of some 370,000 distinct CDR3 sequences listed, approximately 12% are singletons. The sample also formed part of further work on T cells in Graves' hyperthyroidism and ophthalmopathy.

Sequenced material: peripheral blood mononuclear cells (PBMCs), taken at new diagnosis, from a patient treated with antithyroid drugs. The origin of the receptors is a young woman with Graves disease. Each CDR3 is given with its conserved first and last residue. D genes are given only for firm matches. Rows give clone size only sometimes, using once, few, many, or a class for an expanded clone.

>-|TRBD2|15|TRBJ2-5|TRBV12-3/TRBV12-4
CASSSGLVDQETQYF
TGTGCCAGCAGTTCGGGACTAGTAGACCAAGAGACCCAGTACTTC
>many|-|16|TRBJ1-2|TRBV25-1
CASSPKTDRELYGYTF
TGTGCCAGCAGCCCCAAGACGGACAGAGAACTTTATGGCTACACCTTC
>many|TRBD2|17|TRBJ2-1|TRBV7-2
CASSLRIVTGGMIEQFF
TGTGCCAGCAGCTTAAGGATCGTAACGGGGGGGATGATTGAGCAGTTCTTC
>few|-|19|TRBJ1-1|TRBV4-2
CASSQDRSRGRLRNTEAFF
TGTGCCAGCAGCCAAGATCGTTCGAGGGGACGACTACGAAACACTGAAGCTTTCTTT
>many|-|13|TRBJ1-1|TRBV6-1
CASSERFPGEAFF
TGTGCCAGCAGTGAACGGTTCCCAGGGGAAGCTTTCTTT
>-|-|15|TRBJ2-5|TRBV28
CASSPLRGIQETQYF
TGTGCCAGCAGTCCCCTACGGGGAATACAAGAGACCCAGTACTTC
>-|TRBD1|12|TRBJ1-5|TRBV2
CASRGQYQPQHF
TGTGCCAGCAGGGGACAGTACCAGCCCCAGCATTTT
>many|TRBD1|13|TRBJ1-2|TRBV12-3/TRBV12-4
CASSLGQPYGYTF
TGTGCCAGCAGTTTGGGACAGCCTTATGGCTACACCTTC
>many|-|15|TRBJ2-5|TRBV30
CAWGPGELTAETQYF
TGTGCCTGGGGGCCAGGGGAACTGACAGCGGAGACCCAGTACTTC
>many|TRBD2|16|TRBJ2-5|TRBV4-2
CASSQEGLGGRETQYF
TGTGCCAGCAGCCAAGAAGGCCTAGGCGGGAGGGAGACCCAGTACTTC
>many|TRBD1|13|TRBJ1-2|TRBV6-2/TRBV6-3
CASSYRDSYGYTF
TGTGCCAGCAGTTACCGGGACAGCTATGGCTACACCTTC
>many|TRBD1|12|TRBJ1-2|TRBV20-1
CSTDRGLYGYTF
TGCAGTACGGACAGGGGTTTATATGGCTACACCTTC
>-|-|13|TRBJ2-4|TRBV5-1
CASSLGGQNIQYF
TGCGCCAGCAGCTTGGGTGGGCAAAACATTCAGTACTTC
>many|-|13|TRBJ2-7|TRBV6-2/TRBV6-3
CASSYPDSYEQYF
TGTGCCAGCAGTTACCCCGACAGCTACGAGCAGTACTTC
>few|-|15|TRBJ2-7|TRBV9
CASSVAMASVYEQYF
TGTGCCAGCAGCGTAGCTATGGCTAGCGTGTACGAGCAGTACTTC
>many|-|11|TRBJ1-5|TRBV7-3
CASSFKKPQHF
TGTGCCAGCAGCTTTAAAAAGCCCCAGCATTTT
>many|TRBD1|14|TRBJ1-2|TRBV12-3/TRBV12-4
CASSPGGQNYGYTF
TGTGCCAGCAGCCCGGGGGGACAGAACTATGGCTACACCTTC
>many|-|13|TRBJ2-1|TRBV6-1
CASSLMDKHEQFF
TGTGCCAGCAGTCTGATGGATAAACATGAGCAGTTCTTC
>many|-|11|TRBJ1-2|TRBV29-1
CSVWENYGYTF
TGCAGCGTTTGGGAGAACTATGGCTACACCTTC
>many|-|15|TRBJ1-5|TRBV5-1
CASSLQGFVNQPQHF
TGCGCCAGCAGCTTACAGGGTTTCGTCAATCAGCCCCAGCATTTT
>-|-|12|TRBJ2-3|TRBV7-2
CASGLTSVAQYF
TGTGCCAGCGGCCTGACTAGTGTAGCGCAGTATTTT
>-|-|15|TRBJ1-1|TRBV7-6
CASSLRPGKNTEAFF
TGTGCCAGCAGCTTACGGCCAGGAAAAAACACTGAAGCTTTCTTT